This is a list of T cell receptor beta chains from one sample in a study of CD8 T cells in ankylosing spondylitis. Using its own MiXCR run on the 5' RACE reads, TCRdb lists one record per CDR3 protein. Altogether nearly 25,000 distinct CDR3 sequences are present, roughly 17% being singletons, with the ten largest covering under 30%. Input material: blood. The source is a male donor with ankylosing spondylitis or in good health (not recorded which). Both conserved end residues are part of each CDR3. A D gene is named only where the DNA matches it firmly. Size values are once, few and many counts, or a class for expanded clones, and some rows have none.

>TRBV20-1|-|TRBJ1-5|many
TGCAGTGCTACGAGGGACGGAGTAAATAGCAATCAGCCCCAGCATTTT
CSATRDGVNSNQPQHF
>TRBV29-1|TRBD1|TRBJ2-3|many
TGCAGCGTGGGGACAGGGGGGATCAGCACAGATACGCAGTATTTT
CSVGTGGISTDTQYF
>TRBV10-3|TRBD1|TRBJ1-1|many
TGTGCCATCAGTGGAATGACAGGGGGCTCTGAAGCTTTCTTT
CAISGMTGGSEAFF
>TRBV27|-|TRBJ2-1|many
TGTGCCAGCAGTTTAGCGGGCGGGGTCGAGCAGTTCTTC
CASSLAGGVEQFF
>TRBV11-3|-|TRBJ2-1|-
TGTGCCAGCAGCCAAGGGGGGGTTGCCTACAATGAGCAGTTCTTC
CASSQGGVAYNEQFF
>TRBV20-1|-|TRBJ2-1|few
TGCAGTGCTGCGTTAACCGGAATAAACAATGAGCAGTTCTTC
CSAALTGINNEQFF
>TRBV20-1|-|TRBJ2-4|many
TGCAGTGCTAGGGACTTACTAGCCAAAAACATTCAGTACTTC
CSARDLLAKNIQYF
>TRBV5-1|-|TRBJ2-3|medium-sized
TGCGCCAGCAGCTTGGGGGCAGGGAATAGGGCAGATACGCAGTATTTT
CASSLGAGNRADTQYF
>TRBV6-5|-|TRBJ1-6|-
TGTGCCAGCAGTTACTCGGAGAATTCACCCCTCCACTTT
CASSYSENSPLHF
>TRBV7-9|TRBD1|TRBJ2-2|-
TGTGCCAGCACTCCCCAAGGTAGACAGGGCTCGAACACCGGGGAGCTGTTTTTT
CASTPQGRQGSNTGELFF
>TRBV20-1|TRBD2|TRBJ2-1|many
TGCAGTGCTAGAGCGCCCTTTGAGACTAGCGGGGGTTACAATGAGCAGTTCTTC
CSARAPFETSGGYNEQFF
>TRBV29-1|TRBD1|TRBJ1-1|many
TGCAGTCACAGGGGGGCAACAGGGAATGCTTTCTTT
CSHRGATGNAFF
>TRBV7-9|-|TRBJ1-1|-
TGTGCCAGCAGCCTTCGGGGAACCCAAAGGGACACTGAAGCTTTCTTT
CASSLRGTQRDTEAFF
>TRBV19|-|TRBJ1-1|-
TGTGCCAGTAGTATAGGTGGAACACGGGAAGCTTTCTTT
CASSIGGTREAFF
>TRBV30|-|TRBJ1-2|few
TGTGCCTGGAGTGGAGTGGGAAGGTCTGGCTACACCTTC
CAWSGVGRSGYTF
>TRBV5-1|-|TRBJ2-2|many
TGCGCCAGCAGCTTGGGACAGAACCTTAACACCGGGGAGCTGTTTTTT
CASSLGQNLNTGELFF
>TRBV5-1|-|TRBJ1-2|-
TGCGCCAGCAGCTTGCCTACAGCTAACTATGGCTACCCCTTC
CASSLPTANYGYPF
>TRBV28|-|TRBJ2-2|-
TGTGCCAGCAGTTTATGGGACGGAGTGAACACCGGGGAGCTGTTTTTT
CASSLWDGVNTGELFF
>TRBV20-1|-|TRBJ1-1|many
TGCAGTGCTAGAGGGGGGGCGGCTATGGCTTTCTTT
CSARGGAAMAFF
>TRBV6-5|-|TRBJ2-3|once
TGTGCCAGCAGTTACCGGCTAGCGAGCACAGATACGCAGTATTTT
CASSYRLASTDTQYF
>TRBV7-8|-|TRBJ1-5|few
TGTGCCAGCAGCGCATTCCAGGGGCCCAGTCAGCCCCAGCATTTT
CASSAFQGPSQPQHF
>TRBV6-2/TRBV6-3|-|TRBJ1-1|-
TGTGCCAGCAGTTACGGAGGATTGAACACTGAAGCTTTCTTT
CASSYGGLNTEAFF
>TRBV4-3|TRBD2|TRBJ2-5|few
TGCGCCAGCAGCCCCTTAGCGGGTCCACAAGAGACCCAGTACTTC
CASSPLAGPQETQYF
>TRBV29-1|-|TRBJ2-1|many
TGCAGCGTTGAAGGGGACTACAATGAGCAGTTCTTC
CSVEGDYNEQFF
>TRBV29-1|-|TRBJ2-5|once
TGCAGCGTTGGTCTAGATCAAGAGACCCAGTACTTC
CSVGLDQETQYF
>TRBV4-3|-|TRBJ2-7|many
TGCGCCAGCAGCCAAGATCTGTGGGGAGAACGATCCGAGCAGTACTTC
CASSQDLWGERSEQYF
>TRBV5-1|-|TRBJ2-4|-
TGCGCCAGCAGCTTGAGTTCCGGGAGTAGAATGAACATTCAGTACTTC
CASSLSSGSRMNIQYF
>TRBV6-5|TRBD1|TRBJ1-4|once
TGTGCCAGCAGTTACTCGACCGGGACAGGGAATGAAAAACTGTTTTTT
CASSYSTGTGNEKLFF
>TRBV20-1|-|TRBJ2-2|many
TGCAGTGCTAGAGATTTCGGGCAAGAGCTGTTTTTT
CSARDFGQELFF
>TRBV28|-|TRBJ2-3|few
TGTGCCAGCAGTCCCACCCCAGATCGTTCCCTCACAGATACGCAGTATTTT
CASSPTPDRSLTDTQYF
>TRBV5-1|-|TRBJ2-3|many
TGCGCCAGCAGCTCTTTTGTGGACAGTCGTTGGACGCAGTATTTT
CASSSFVDSRWTQYF
>TRBV28|-|TRBJ1-4|many
TGTGCCAGCAGTTCTAGATCTGCAACTAATGAAAAACTGTTTTTT
CASSSRSATNEKLFF
>TRBV6-5|-|TRBJ2-1|few
TGTGCCAGCCCCGTCGGCCCCGGGAGAGCCACCTACAATGAGCAGTTCTTC
CASPVGPGRATYNEQFF
>TRBV5-1|-|TRBJ2-7|few
TGCGCCAGCAGCCCGGGCCCGCAGAGCTCCTACGAGCAGTACTTC
CASSPGPQSSYEQYF
>TRBV29-1|-|TRBJ2-3|-
TGCAGCGTTGAAGGGCAGGATTGGACAGATACGCAGTATTTT
CSVEGQDWTDTQYF
>TRBV6-5|-|TRBJ1-1|many
TGTGCCAGCAGTGGGAACAGGGTTACTGAAGCTTTCTTT
CASSGNRVTEAFF
>TRBV7-8|TRBD2|TRBJ2-3|few
TGTGCCAGCAGCTTAGCGCCAGCGGGGACCCCGCGGGATACGCAGTATTTT
CASSLAPAGTPRDTQYF
>TRBV6-2/TRBV6-3|-|TRBJ1-1|many
TGTGCCAGCAGTTACTCGCAGGTCATGGTTCGAGCTTTCTTT
CASSYSQVMVRAFF
>TRBV19|-|TRBJ2-1|-
TGTGCCAGTAGTACCTACCCCCTATCACCCTCCTACAATGAGCAGTTCTTC
CASSTYPLSPSYNEQFF
>TRBV12-3/TRBV12-4|-|TRBJ2-5|few
TGTGCCAGCAGCGACAGGCGGGAGACCCAGTACTTC
CASSDRRETQYF
>TRBV20-1|-|TRBJ2-4|many
TGCAGTGCCCCTGAGGGAACCAAAAACATTCAGTACTTC
CSAPEGTKNIQYF
>TRBV6-6|TRBD2|TRBJ2-1|few
TGTGCCAGCAGGCAGGCTAGCGGGGGGGCCAATGAGCAGTTCTTC
CASRQASGGANEQFF
>TRBV29-1|-|TRBJ2-1|-
TGCAGCGCTGGGACGAACTACAATGAGCAGTTCTTC
CSAGTNYNEQFF
>TRBV4-2|-|TRBJ2-5|many
TGTGCCAGCAGCCAAGAGGGGGCGTTCCAAGAGACCCAGTACTTC
CASSQEGAFQETQYF
>TRBV12-3/TRBV12-4|-|TRBJ1-4|many
TGTGCCAGCAGCCATAGGTCGGGGGAAAAACTGTTTTTT
CASSHRSGEKLFF
>TRBV2|TRBD2|TRBJ2-5|few
TGTGCCAGCAGTAAAGGGATGACTAGCGGGAGTGGAGAGACCCAGTACTTC
CASSKGMTSGSGETQYF
>TRBV28|-|TRBJ1-4|many
TGTGCCAGCAGCTCGGGACTTAATGAAAAACTGTTTTTT
CASSSGLNEKLFF
>TRBV12-3/TRBV12-4|-|TRBJ1-5|few
TGTGCCAGCAGTTTATACGGCAGGTCCCAGCATTTT
CASSLYGRSQHF
>TRBV20-1|-|TRBJ2-4|few
TGCAGTGCTAGGTGGGGGCCGGTCATTCAGTACTTC
CSARWGPVIQYF